The subject of this entry is one T cell receptor (beta chain). Its cognate antigen is unknown. Use of 60 Vbeta and 13 Jbeta primers characterized the PCR. Here immunoSEQ multiplex PCR was the method, and the copy in TCRdb shows in-frame clones only, minus some. The sample includes around 230,000 clones, 75% to 80% of them seen just once. Donors were ostensibly healthy at sampling, although undocumented immune exposures were probable. This entry is derived from a study of cytomegalovirus exposure and HLA in healthy donors. Study details: Out of fewer than 400 genotyped donors, about 76% belonged to the Caucasian-associated ancestry cluster. The study's findings and limits: Researchers reported in a later analysis that a missense DCLRE1C variant was tied to TCR beta V- and J-gene trimming. Investigators reported approximately 150 TCR beta chains as tied to cytomegalovirus.

Germline values: CDR1 SGHAT, CDR2 FQNNGV. The CDR3 totals 13 residues. V was cut by 3 bases and J by 3 bases, with 9 bases left in between. The chain recombines TRBV11-2 with TRBJ2-7, with D tentatively TRBD2 (5 bases). The clonotype comes from a male donor in good health and CMV-seronegative. Sequencing was carried out using PBMCs. The chain's CDR3 is CASSFSRDYEQYF. CDR3 coding DNA: TGTGCCAGCAGCTTCTCGAGGGACTACGAGCAGTACTTC.